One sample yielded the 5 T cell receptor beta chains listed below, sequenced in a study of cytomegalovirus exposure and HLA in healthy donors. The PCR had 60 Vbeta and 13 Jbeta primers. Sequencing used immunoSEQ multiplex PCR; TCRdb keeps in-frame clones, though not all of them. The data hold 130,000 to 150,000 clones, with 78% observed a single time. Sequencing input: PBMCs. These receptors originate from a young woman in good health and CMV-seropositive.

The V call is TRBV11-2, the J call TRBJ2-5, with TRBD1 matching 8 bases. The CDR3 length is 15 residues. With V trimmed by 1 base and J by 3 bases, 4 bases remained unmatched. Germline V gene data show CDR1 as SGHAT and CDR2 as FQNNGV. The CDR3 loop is CASSLGRGREETQYF. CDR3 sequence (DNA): TGTGCCAGCAGCTTAGGCAGGGGGCGCGAAGAGACCCAGTACTTC. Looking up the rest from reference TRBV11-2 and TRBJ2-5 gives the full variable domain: EAGVAQSPRYKIIEKRQSVAFWCNPISGHATLYWYQQILGQGPKLLIQFQNNGVVDDSQLPKDRFSAERLKGVDSTLKIQPAKLEDSAVYLCASSLGRGREETQYFGPGTRLLVL.

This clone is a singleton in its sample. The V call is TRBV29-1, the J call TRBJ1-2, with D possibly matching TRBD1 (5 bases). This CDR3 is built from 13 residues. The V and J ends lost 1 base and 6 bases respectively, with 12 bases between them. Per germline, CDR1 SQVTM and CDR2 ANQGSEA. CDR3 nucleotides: TGCAGCGTTGAAGTCCTCAGGGCGGATGGCTACACCTTC. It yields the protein CSVEVLRADGYTF.

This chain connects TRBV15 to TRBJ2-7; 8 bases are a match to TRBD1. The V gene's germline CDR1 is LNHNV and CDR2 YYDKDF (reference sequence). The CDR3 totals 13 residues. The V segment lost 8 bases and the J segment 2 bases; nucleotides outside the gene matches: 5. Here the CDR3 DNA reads TGTGCCACCTCGGACAGGGCAACCTACGAGCAGTACTTC. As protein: CATSDRATYEQYF.

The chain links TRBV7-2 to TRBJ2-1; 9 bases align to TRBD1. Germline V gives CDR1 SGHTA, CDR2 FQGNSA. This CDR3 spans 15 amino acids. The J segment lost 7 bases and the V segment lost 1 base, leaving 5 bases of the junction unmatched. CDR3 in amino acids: CASSLGDRELNEQFF. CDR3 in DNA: TGTGCCAGCAGCTTAGGGGACAGGGAGTTAAATGAGCAGTTCTTC.

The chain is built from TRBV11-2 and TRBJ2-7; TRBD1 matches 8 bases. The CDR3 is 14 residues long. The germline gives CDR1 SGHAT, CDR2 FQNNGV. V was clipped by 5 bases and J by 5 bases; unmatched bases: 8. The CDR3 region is CASSPRAGGNEQYF. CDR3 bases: TGTGCCAGCAGCCCACGAGCAGGGGGCAACGAGCAGTACTTC.